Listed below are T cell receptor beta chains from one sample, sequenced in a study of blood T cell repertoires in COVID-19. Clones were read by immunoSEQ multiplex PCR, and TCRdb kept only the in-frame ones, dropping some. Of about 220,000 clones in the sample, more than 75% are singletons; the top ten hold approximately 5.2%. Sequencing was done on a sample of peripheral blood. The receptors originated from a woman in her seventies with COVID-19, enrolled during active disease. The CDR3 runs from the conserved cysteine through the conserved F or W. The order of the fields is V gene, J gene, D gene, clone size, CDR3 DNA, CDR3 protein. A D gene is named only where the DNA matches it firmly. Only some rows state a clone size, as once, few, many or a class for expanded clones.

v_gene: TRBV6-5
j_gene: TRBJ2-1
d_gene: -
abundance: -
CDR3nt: TGTGCCAGCCTGGCCACCTCCTACAATGAGCAGTTCTTC
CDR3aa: CASLATSYNEQFF

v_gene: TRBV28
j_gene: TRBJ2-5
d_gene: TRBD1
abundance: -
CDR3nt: TGTGCCAGCAGTTTACAGGGGGCAAGAGAGACCCAGTACTTC
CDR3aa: CASSLQGARETQYF

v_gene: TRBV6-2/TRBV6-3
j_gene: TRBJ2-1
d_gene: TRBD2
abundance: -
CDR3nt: TGTGCCAGCAGTTTCCAATCTAGCGGGAGTTCCTACAATGAGCAGTTCTTC
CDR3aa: CASSFQSSGSSYNEQFF

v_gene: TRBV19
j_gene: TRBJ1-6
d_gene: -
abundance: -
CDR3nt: TGTGCCAGTAGTTACAGGAACTCACCCCTCCACTTT
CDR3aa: CASSYRNSPLHF

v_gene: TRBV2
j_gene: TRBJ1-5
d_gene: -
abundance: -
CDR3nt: TGTGCCAGCACAGTAGGCAGGGTCAGAAATCAGCCCCAGCATTTT
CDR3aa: CASTVGRVRNQPQHF

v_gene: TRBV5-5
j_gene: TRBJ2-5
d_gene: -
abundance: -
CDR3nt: TGTGCCAGCAGCCCCGGGGACATCGCTTACCAAGAGACCCAGTACTTC
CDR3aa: CASSPGDIAYQETQYF

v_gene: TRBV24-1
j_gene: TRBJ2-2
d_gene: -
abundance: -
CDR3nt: TGTGCCACCTTAGACAGAAACACCGGGGAGCTGTTTTTT
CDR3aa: CATLDRNTGELFF

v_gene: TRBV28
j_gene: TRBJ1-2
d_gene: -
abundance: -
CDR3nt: TGTGCCAGCTGTATCGACATGAACTATGGCTACACCTTC
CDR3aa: CASCIDMNYGYTF

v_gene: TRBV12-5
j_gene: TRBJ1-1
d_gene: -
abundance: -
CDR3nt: TGTGCTAGTGGTTTGGCCAGTCTGAACACTGAAGCTTTCTTT
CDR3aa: CASGLASLNTEAFF

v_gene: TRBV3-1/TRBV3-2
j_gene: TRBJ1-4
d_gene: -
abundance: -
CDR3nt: TGTGCCAGCAGCCAAAAGGGGGGGAGTGAAAAACTGTTTTTT
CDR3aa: CASSQKGGSEKLFF

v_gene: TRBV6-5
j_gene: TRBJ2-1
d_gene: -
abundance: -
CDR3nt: TGTGCCAGCAGGGGGTTAGGGGGTTTAAATGAGCAGTTCTTC
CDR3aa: CASRGLGGLNEQFF

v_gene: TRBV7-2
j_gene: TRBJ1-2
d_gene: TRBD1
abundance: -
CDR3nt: TGTGCCAGCACCTCGGACAGGGGTCGGTCAACGGATGGCTACACCTTC
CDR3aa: CASTSDRGRSTDGYTF

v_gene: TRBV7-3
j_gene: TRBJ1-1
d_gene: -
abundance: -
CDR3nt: TGTGCCAGCAGCTTAGGGCCCGGGAACACTGAAGCTTTCTTT
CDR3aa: CASSLGPGNTEAFF

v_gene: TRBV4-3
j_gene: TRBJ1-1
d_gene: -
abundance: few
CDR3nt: TGCGCCAGCAAAGAATCCGGGGGTGGCACTGAAGCTTTCTTT
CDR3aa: CASKESGGGTEAFF

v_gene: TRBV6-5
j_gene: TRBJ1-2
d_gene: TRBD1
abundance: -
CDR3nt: TGTGCCAGCAGTTACCGGGGACAGGAGTTCTATGGCTACACCTTC
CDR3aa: CASSYRGQEFYGYTF

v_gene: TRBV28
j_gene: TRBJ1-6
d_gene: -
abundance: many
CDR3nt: TGTGCCAGCCGCAAGTCGAGCTCCTATAATTCACCCCTCCACTTT
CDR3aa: CASRKSSSYNSPLHF

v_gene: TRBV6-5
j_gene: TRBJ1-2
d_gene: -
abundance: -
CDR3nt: TGTGCCAGCAGTTACAACAGGGAGTATGGCTACACCTTC
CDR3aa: CASSYNREYGYTF

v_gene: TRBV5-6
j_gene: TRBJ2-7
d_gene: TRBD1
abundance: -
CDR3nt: TGTGCCAGCAGCTACAGGGGTGGGTCCTACGAGCAGTACTTC
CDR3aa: CASSYRGGSYEQYF

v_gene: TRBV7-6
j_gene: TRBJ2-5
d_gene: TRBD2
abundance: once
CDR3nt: TGTGCCAGCAGCTTAGCCAGCGGGATTGGGGAGACCCAGTACTTC
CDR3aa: CASSLASGIGETQYF

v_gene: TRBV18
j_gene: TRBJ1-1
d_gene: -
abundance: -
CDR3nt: TGTGCCAGCTCACCAGTGACAGGGAACACTGAAGCTTTCTTT
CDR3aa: CASSPVTGNTEAFF

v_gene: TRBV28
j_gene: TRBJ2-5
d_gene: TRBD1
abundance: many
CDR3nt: TGTGCCAGCAGGGGTTGGGGACAGACCCAAGAGACCCAGTACTTC
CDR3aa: CASRGWGQTQETQYF

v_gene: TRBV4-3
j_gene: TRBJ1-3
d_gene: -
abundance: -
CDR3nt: TGCGCCAGCAGCCAAGATGAGGGACATCCTGGAAACACCATATATTTT
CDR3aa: CASSQDEGHPGNTIYF

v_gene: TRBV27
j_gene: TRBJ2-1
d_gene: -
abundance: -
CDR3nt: TGTGCCAGCAGTTTGGTGGGAGCCCTATCGCGATTGTACAATGAGCAGTTCTTC
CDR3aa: CASSLVGALSRLYNEQFF

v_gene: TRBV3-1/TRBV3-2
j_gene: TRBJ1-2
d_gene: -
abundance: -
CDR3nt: TGTGCCAGCAGCCCGTTTCGAGAGGGGGACTACACCTTC
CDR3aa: CASSPFREGDYTF

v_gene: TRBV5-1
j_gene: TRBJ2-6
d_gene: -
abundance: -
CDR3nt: TGCGCCAGCAGCCCGACAGCCTCTGGGGCCAACGTCCTGACTTTC
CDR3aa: CASSPTASGANVLTF

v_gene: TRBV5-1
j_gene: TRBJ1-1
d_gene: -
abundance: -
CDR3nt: TGCGCCAGCAGCTTGGTGGGGGGGTTCGCTGAAGCTTTCTTT
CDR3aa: CASSLVGGFAEAFF

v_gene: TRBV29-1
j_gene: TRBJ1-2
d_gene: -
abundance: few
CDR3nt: TGCAGCGTTGAAGACGCGGGATACTATGGCTACACCTTC
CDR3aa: CSVEDAGYYGYTF

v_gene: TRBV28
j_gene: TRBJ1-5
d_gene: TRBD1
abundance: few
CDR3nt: TGTGCCAGCAGTGCCCAACAGGGGTATAGCAATCAGCCCCAGCATTTT
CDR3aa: CASSAQQGYSNQPQHF

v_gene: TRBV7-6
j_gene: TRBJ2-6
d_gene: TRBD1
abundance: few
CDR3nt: TGTGCCAGCACCTTCGACAGGGGAGGCAACGTCCTGACTTTC
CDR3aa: CASTFDRGGNVLTF

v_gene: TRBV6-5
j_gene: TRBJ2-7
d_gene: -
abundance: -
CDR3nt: TGTGCCAGCAGTTACTCCCTACTCGTTTTATCCTACGAGCAGTACTTC
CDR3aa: CASSYSLLVLSYEQYF

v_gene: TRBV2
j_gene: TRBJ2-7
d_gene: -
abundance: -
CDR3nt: TGTGCCAGCAGTTCCCAAGGGGCCAGCTCCTACGAGCAGTACTTC
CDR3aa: CASSSQGASSYEQYF

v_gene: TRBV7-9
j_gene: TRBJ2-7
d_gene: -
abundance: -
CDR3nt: TGTGCCAGCACCCCGGGATTCCCAGGCTACGAGCAGTACTTC
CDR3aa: CASTPGFPGYEQYF

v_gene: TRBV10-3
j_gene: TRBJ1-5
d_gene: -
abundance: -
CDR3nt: TGTGCCATCAGCGCAAGGTCAGGGAATCAGCCCCAGCATTTT
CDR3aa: CAISARSGNQPQHF

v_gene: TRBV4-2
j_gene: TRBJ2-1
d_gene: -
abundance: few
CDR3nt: TGTGCCAGCAGCCAAGAGCAGCGCAATGAGCAGTTCTTC
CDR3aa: CASSQEQRNEQFF

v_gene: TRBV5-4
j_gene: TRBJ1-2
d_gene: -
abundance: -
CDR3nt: TGTGCCAGCAGCTCCACCGGGACGGCGGGGTATGGCTACACCTTC
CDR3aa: CASSSTGTAGYGYTF

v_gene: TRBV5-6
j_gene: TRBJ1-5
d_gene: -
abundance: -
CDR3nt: TGTGCCAGCAGCTTCGGTAGAAATCAGCCCCAGCATTTT
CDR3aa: CASSFGRNQPQHF

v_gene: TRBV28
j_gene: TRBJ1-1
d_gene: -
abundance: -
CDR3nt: TGTGCCAGCCGTACAGCGAACACTGAAGCTTTCTTT
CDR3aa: CASRTANTEAFF

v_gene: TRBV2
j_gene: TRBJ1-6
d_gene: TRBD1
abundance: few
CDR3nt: TGTGCCAGCAGGGGGACAGGGGGGTATTCACCCCTCCACTTT
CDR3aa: CASRGTGGYSPLHF

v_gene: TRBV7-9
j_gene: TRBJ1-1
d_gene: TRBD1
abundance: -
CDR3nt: TGTGCCAGCAGACTAACAGGGGGCGATGTGAGTGCTTTCTTT
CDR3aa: CASRLTGGDVSAFF

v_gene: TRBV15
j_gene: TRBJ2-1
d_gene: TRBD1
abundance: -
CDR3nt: TGTGCCACCAGACGAAACAGGGGGTACTCAGACAATGAGCAGTTCTTC
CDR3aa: CATRRNRGYSDNEQFF

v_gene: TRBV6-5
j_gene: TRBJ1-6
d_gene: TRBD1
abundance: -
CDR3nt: TGTGCCAGTACACAGGGGGTAAACAATTCACCCCTCCACTTT
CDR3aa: CASTQGVNNSPLHF

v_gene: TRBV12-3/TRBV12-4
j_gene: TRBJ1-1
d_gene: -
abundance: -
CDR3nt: TGTGCCAGCAGTCAGGGGACCGGCACTGAAGCTTTCTTT
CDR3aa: CASSQGTGTEAFF

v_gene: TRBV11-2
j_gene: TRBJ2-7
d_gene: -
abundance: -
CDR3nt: TGTGCCAGCAGCTTAACCAATCCAGGGGCGGGCGAGCAGTACTTC
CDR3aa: CASSLTNPGAGEQYF

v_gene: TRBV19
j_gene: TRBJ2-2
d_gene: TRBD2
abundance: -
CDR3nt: TGTGCCAGTACCCAACTAGCGGGTACCGGGGAGCTGTTTTTT
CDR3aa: CASTQLAGTGELFF

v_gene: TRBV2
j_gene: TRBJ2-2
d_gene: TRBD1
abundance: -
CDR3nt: TGTGCCAGCAGTGAGGAACAGGGGGGCACCGGGGAGCTGTTTTTT
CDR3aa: CASSEEQGGTGELFF

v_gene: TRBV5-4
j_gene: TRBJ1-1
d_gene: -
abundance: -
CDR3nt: TGTGCCAGCAGCATGAACAGCGGAATGAACACTGAAGCTTTCTTT
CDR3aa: CASSMNSGMNTEAFF